The 18 T cell receptor beta chains presented below share a single source sample, sequenced in a study of patients and donors after allogeneic stem cell transplantation. TCRdb processed the RT-PCR reads anew with MiXCR; each CDR3 protein has one entry. The repertoire consists of 800,000 to 1,000,000 distinct CDR3 sequences, with 15% to 20% occurring once and the leading ten covering 5% to 6.5%. Sequencing was performed on blood, either unsorted or a sorted T cell fraction (not recorded which). The receptors were gathered from a human donor who was either an allogeneic HSCT recipient or a stem cell or donor lymphocyte infusion donor (not recorded which). It is not recorded whose cells these are; they may come from a transplant donor.

This clonotype has only a few counts. This chain connects TRBV5-6 to TRBJ1-2; TRBD1 agrees at 12 bases. The germline V gene encodes CDR1 SGHDT and CDR2 YYEEEE. The CDR3 is 16 residues long. V trimming: 0 bases; J trimming: 0 bases; junction bases outside the gene matches: 0. CDR3 in DNA: TGTGCCAGCAGCTTGGGGGACAGGGGGCCTAACTATGGCTACACCTTC. This encodes CASSLGDRGPNYGYTF.

This clonotype turned up a few times. This chain joins TRBV24-1 and TRBJ2-5, with D perhaps matching TRBD1 or TRBD2 (6 bases each). V shed 8 bases and J shed 4 bases, with 13 bases lying between them. CDR1 KGHDR and CDR2 SFDVKD come from the germline V gene. The CDR3 has 13 amino acids. CDR3: CATTDGGAETQYF. For the CDR3, the DNA is TGTGCCACCACGGACGGGGGCGCAGAGACCCAGTACTTC.

This clonotype was seen a few times. The V call is TRBV7-8, the J call TRBJ1-2; D possibly corresponds to TRBD1 (6 bases). The V end was cut by 2 bases, the J end by 7 bases, with 11 bases between. CDR1 and CDR2 (germline): SGHVS, FQNEAQ. This CDR3 region has 13 residues. The CDR3 region has the DNA TGTGCCAGCAGCTTAAAAGGGGGTGGTGGCTACACCTTC. This encodes CASSLKGGGGYTF.

This rearrangement joins TRBV7-3 to TRBJ2-3; 8 nucleotides match TRBD1. Germline values: CDR1 SGHTA, CDR2 FQGTGA. V was clipped by 5 bases and J by 1 base; unmatched bases: 8. The CDR3 contains 16 residues. The CDR3 here is CASSPETGAGTDTQYF. CDR3 nucleotides: TGTGCCAGCAGCCCTGAGACAGGGGCAGGCACAGATACGCAGTATTTT.

This chain uses TRBV9 with TRBJ2-3; possibly TRBD1 or TRBD2 for D (5 bases each). From germline, CDR1 is SGDLS and CDR2 YYNGEE. The CDR3 length is 17 residues. V lost 3 bases and J 4 bases, leaving 21 bases between the germline ends. CDR3 nucleotides: TGTGCCAGCAGCGCCTCACCCGGGGCTGGAAGCTCAGATACGCAGTATTTT. Its translation is CASSASPGAGSSDTQYF.

This clonotype was seen many times. The chain combines TRBV7-2 with TRBJ2-3, with 9 bases identical to TRBD1. V shed 5 bases, J shed 5 bases, and the junction held 5 bases outside the gene matches. The germline CDR1 and CDR2 sequences are SGHTA and FQGNSA. This CDR3 has 14 residues. DNA of the CDR3: TGTGCCAGCAGCCCCGGACAGGGGCAAGATACGCAGTATTTT. Amino acids: CASSPGQGQDTQYF. Filled out from reference TRBV7-2 and TRBJ2-3, the complete variable domain reads GAGVSQSPSNKVTEKGKDVELRCDPISGHTALYWYRQSLGQGLEFLIYFQGNSAPDKSGLPSDRFSAERTGGSVSTLTIQRTQQEDSAVYLCASSPGQGQDTQYFGPGTRLTVL.

This clonotype came up once. This sequence joins TRBV5-5 and TRBJ2-2, with a tentative D call TRBD1 (5 bases). Looked up from germline, CDR1 is SGHKS and CDR2 is YYEKEE (reference sequence). V was trimmed by 1 base and J by 5 bases, leaving 18 bases between them. CDR3 length: 17 residues. CDR3 bases: TGTGCCAGCAGCTTGTCTTCCCCGTTCTCAGGGACCGGGGAGCTGTTTTTT. Translation gives CASSLSSPFSGTGELFF.

The chain has TRBV25-1 and TRBJ1-6; D not certain. V lost 3 bases and J 0 bases, leaving 3 bases between the germline ends. CDR1 and CDR2 from the germline V gene are MGHDK and SYGVNS. This CDR3 spans 14 amino acids. This CDR3 reads CASSDSSYNSPLHF. The CDR3 region has the DNA TGTGCCAGCAGTGACAGCTCCTATAATTCACCCCTCCACTTT.

The chain couples TRBV3-1 to TRBJ1-2, with 7 bases identical to TRBD1. CDR3 length: 14 residues. With 3 bases clipped from V and 4 bases from J, the junction kept 5 bases outside the gene matches. Germline CDR1 is LGHDT and CDR2 is YNNKEL (reference sequence). Here the CDR3 reads CASSQTGPTYGYTF. CDR3 nucleotide sequence: TGTGCCAGCAGCCAGACAGGGCCGACCTATGGCTACACCTTC.

This clonotype was counted ten times or more. As DNA, the CDR3 is TGTGCCAGCAGTCCAATAGGACAGGGGGCGGTCAATGGCTACACCTTC. It specifies CASSPIGQGAVNGYTF. The chain links TRBV12-3 or TRBV12-4 to TRBJ1-2; 11 bases are a match to TRBD1. The V and J ends lost 5 bases and 6 bases, in that order; junction bases with no gene match: 11. The CDR3 totals 16 residues.

This chain uses TRBV5-5 with TRBJ1-5; 7 bases are a match to TRBD1. Germline trimming cut 2 bases from V and 0 bases from J; bases unmatched to any gene: 2. The CDR3 has 15 residues. The germline gives CDR1 SGHKS, CDR2 YYEKEE (reference sequence). The CDR3, as DNA: TGTGCCAGCAGCTTTGACAGGGATAGCAATCAGCCCCAGCATTTT. Amino acids: CASSFDRDSNQPQHF.

The chain is built from TRBV12-3 or TRBV12-4 and TRBJ1-2; D unresolved. V lost 6 bases and J 8 bases, leaving 13 bases between the germline ends. CDR3 size: 12 residues. CDR3 bases: TGTGCCAGCAGCACTTGGTCTAGAGGCTACACCTTC. Its protein product is CASSTWSRGYTF.

This clonotype was seen at least ten times. The chain combines TRBV19 with TRBJ2-7; TRBD1 is a possible D gene (5 bases). Germline V CDR1 and CDR2: LNHDA, SQIVND (reference sequence). This CDR3 spans 14 amino acids. Trimming took off 2 bases at V and 4 bases at J, with 12 bases between the two ends. The CDR3 coding sequence is TGTGCCAGTAGTATACAGGGAAGGGGATACGAGCAGTACTTC. This codes for CASSIQGRGYEQYF.

This clonotype was counted between two and nine times. V and J are TRBV7-3 and TRBJ2-3, with D possibly matching TRBD1 (6 bases). Per germline, CDR1 SGHTA and CDR2 FQGTGA. CDR3 length: 18 residues. Trimming cost V 5 bases and J 0 bases, with 21 bases left between them. The DNA for the CDR3 is TGTGCCAGCAGCCGGCCGAGGGTCTGGGACAAGAGCACAGATACGCAGTATTTT. Residues: CASSRPRVWDKSTDTQYF.

The rearrangement joins TRBV12-3 or TRBV12-4 to TRBJ1-3, with D possibly TRBD1 on 6 matching bases. The ends were cut back, 6 bases at V and 2 bases at J, with 14 bases in the middle. The CDR3 is made up of 15 amino acids. For the CDR3, the DNA is TGTGCCAGCAGCCCCGGGACACCGACTGGAAACACCATATATTTT. Translating it yields CASSPGTPTGNTIYF.

This clonotype was counted many times. The chain is built from TRBV6-5 and TRBJ2-6; D gene uncertain. Germline CDR1 is MNHEY and CDR2 is SVGAGI. The CDR3 sequence is 15 residues long. The germline V and J ends were trimmed by 0 bases and 0 bases, with 3 bases remaining between them. CDR3 nucleotide sequence: TGTGCCAGCAGTTACTCGAGCTCTGGGGCCAACGTCCTGACTTTC. This translates into CASSYSSSGANVLTF.

This clonotype was counted many times. V and J are TRBV12-3 or TRBV12-4 and TRBJ2-1; D is perhaps TRBD1 or TRBD2 (5 bases each). Deletions cut 1 base from V and 5 bases from J, with 9 bases between. This CDR3 has 14 residues. CDR3 sequence reads: CASSLVGTHNEQFF. CDR3 nucleotides: TGTGCCAGCAGTTTAGTTGGGACCCACAATGAGCAGTTCTTC.

This sequence joins TRBV9 and TRBJ2-5; unclear D gene. Trimming removed 1 base from V and 2 bases from J, with 12 bases in between. CDR1 and CDR2 (germline): SGDLS, YYNGEE. This CDR3 is built from 15 residues. The CDR3 nucleotides are TGTGCCAGCAGCGTACCGGGCAGCCAACAAGAGACCCAGTACTTC. This gives the protein CASSVPGSQQETQYF.